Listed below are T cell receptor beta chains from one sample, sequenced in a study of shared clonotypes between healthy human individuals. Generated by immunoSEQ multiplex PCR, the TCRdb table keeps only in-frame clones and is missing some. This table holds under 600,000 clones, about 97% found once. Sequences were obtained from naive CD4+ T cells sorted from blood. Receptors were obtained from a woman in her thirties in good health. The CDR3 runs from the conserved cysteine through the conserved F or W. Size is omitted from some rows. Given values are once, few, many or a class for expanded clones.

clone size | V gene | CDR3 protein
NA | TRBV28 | CASSLYPDTQYF
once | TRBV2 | CASSGGTSGSRGEQFF
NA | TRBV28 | CASSFHSATDINSPLHF
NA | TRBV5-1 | CASSLAGNQETQYF
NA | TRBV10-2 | CASSVRGEQFF
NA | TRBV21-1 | CASGPASDEQYF
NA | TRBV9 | CASSEGRGRDEQFF
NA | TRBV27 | CASSSSSGRAGSTQYF
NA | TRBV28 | CASSSYGLYGYTF
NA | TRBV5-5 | CASSDRGEQYF
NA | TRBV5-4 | CASSLVAAGSYNEQFF
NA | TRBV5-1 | CASSLGTVYEQYF
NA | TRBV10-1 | CASSTNPGLAGVGTGELFF
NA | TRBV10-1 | CASSERSLSTGEQYF
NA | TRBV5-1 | CASSGGSPAYEQFF
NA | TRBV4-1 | CASSQGGVDEQYF
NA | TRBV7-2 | CASSAYRDRAYEQYF
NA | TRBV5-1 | CASSLDSGGAGTGELFF
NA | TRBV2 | CASSDLGQVAKNIQYF
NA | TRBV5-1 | CASSFRPDTGELFF
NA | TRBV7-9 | CASSAGTGITGELFF
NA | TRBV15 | CATSRTLTGTAPYTDTQYF
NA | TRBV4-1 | CASSETSGRASGANVLTF
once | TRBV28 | CASSFETLYEQYF
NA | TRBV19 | CASSMPWPLQETQYF
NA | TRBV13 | CASRLAGADTQYF
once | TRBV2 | CASSDWVGRQGETQYF
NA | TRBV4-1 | CASSQDRTSGRADTQYF
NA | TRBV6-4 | CASSVNRTVNNYGYTF
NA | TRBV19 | CASSPSRLTYEQYF
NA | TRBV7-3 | CASSVQGQPGAEAFF
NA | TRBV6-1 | CASSESLRDTQYF
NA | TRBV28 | CASNAASYGYTF
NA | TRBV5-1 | CASSPGGQGGYGYTF
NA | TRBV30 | CAWSVTEYEQYF
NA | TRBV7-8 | CASSLRSRGDSPLHF
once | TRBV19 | CASSRTGTTSMYQETQYF
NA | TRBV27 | CASSLWGRPSVNEQFF
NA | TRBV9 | CASGTFGGEAFF
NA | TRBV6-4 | CASRNLCAIGFLYEQYF
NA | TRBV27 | CASSLRGGSLSTDTQYF
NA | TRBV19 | CASRNRGKYEQYF
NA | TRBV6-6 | CASSYGSSSYNEQFF
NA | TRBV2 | CASTKGYSGRFDNEQFF
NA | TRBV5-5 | CASSYETGISSYEQYF
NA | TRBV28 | CASSFLSQDEQFF
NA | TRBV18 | CASSPLRQGGTYTEAFF
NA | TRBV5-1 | CASSAGTGAYNEQFF
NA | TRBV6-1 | CASSDGQGKEKLFF
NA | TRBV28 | CASSLLTGPQETQYF
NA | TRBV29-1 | CSVAGGPNYGYTF
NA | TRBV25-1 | CASSGWIGDGDSYEQYF
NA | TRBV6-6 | CASSSTSGAPYEQYF
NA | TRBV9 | CASSVRGTDTQYF
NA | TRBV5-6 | CASSLRRQLNTEAFF
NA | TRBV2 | CASRPDSIISYEQYF
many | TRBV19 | CASRPRGLSGNEKLFF
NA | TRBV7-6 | CASSFADQETQYF
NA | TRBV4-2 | CASSPGEGASYEQYF
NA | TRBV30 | CARSEGGGRDTQYF